This TCR beta chain was sequenced for a study of CD8+CD57+ T cells in acquired aplastic anemia. Study overall: Sorted CD4+ and CD8+ cells gave a mean 3.2 ug DNA, range about 0.2 to 27.4 ug.

The germline V gene has CDR1 SNHLY and CDR2 FYNNEI. CDR3 size: 14 residues. V dropped 4 bases and J dropped 3 bases, with 9 bases sitting between them. Using genomic DNA as the template, TCR beta VDJ and CDR3 profiling was carried out. TCRdb ran MiXCR on the reads and lists one entry per CDR3 protein. The profile shows 150,000 to 200,000 distinct CDR3 sequences, roughly 50% of them singletons. Notes on the study in general: Patients and controls shared under 35 CD8+ CDR3 sequences, highly expressed in patients.

CD8+CD57+ cell expansion had been shown by flow cytometry in patients chosen for sequencing. As concerns this clonotype: Its target is not known.

This sequence originates from a human donor with aplastic anemia. The chain couples TRBV2 to TRBJ2-2; D is unclear. The material sequenced was sorted CD4+, CD8+, or CD8+CD57+ T cells (not recorded which) from PBMCs. DNA of the CDR3: TGTGCCAGCAGTGTGAACACGCACACCGGGGAGCTGTTTTTT. Residues: CASSVNTHTGELFF.